Below, 9 T cell receptor beta chains from the same sample are listed, as sequenced in a study of blood T cell repertoires in COVID-19. Using immunoSEQ multiplex PCR, the repertoire was profiled, and TCRdb retains in-frame clones only, with some absent. Of under 150,000 clones listed, roughly 80% are singletons. Source material: peripheral blood. These receptors came from a middle-aged man with acute or convalescent COVID-19.

The chain carries TRBV28 and TRBJ1-2; 8 nucleotides line up with TRBD1. V lost 10 bases to trimming and J lost 2 bases; unmatched junction nucleotides: 9. The germline CDR1 and CDR2 sequences are MDHEN and SYDVKM. The CDR3 spans 14 residues. The CDR3 coding sequence is TGTGCCACCCAACTCGGACAGGGAAACTATGGCTACACCTTC. Translating it yields CATQLGQGNYGYTF.

This chain uses TRBV5-4 with TRBJ2-2; perhaps TRBD2 as D (5 bases). V gave up 3 bases and J gave up 7 bases, with 10 bases separating them. CDR3 length: 13 amino acids. In germline, CDR1 is SGHNT, CDR2 YYREEE (reference sequence). Here the CDR3 reads CASSSSGIGELFF. CDR3 in DNA: TGTGCCAGCAGCTCCAGCGGAATCGGGGAGCTGTTTTTT.

The chain is built from TRBV6-2 or TRBV6-3 and TRBJ1-5; possibly TRBD1 for D (6 bases). The V gene lost 5 bases and the J gene lost 4 bases, with 15 bases spanning the gap. Germline V gene data show CDR1 as MNHEY and CDR2 as SVGEGT. The CDR3 totals 15 residues. CDR3 nucleotides: TGTGCCAGCAGTCCCCCACCACAGGGAAATCAGCCCCAGCATTTT. Translating it yields CASSPPPQGNQPQHF.

The CDR3 is CASSEPTARGRPIQYF. The CDR3 nucleotides read TGTGCCAGCAGTGAACCAACCGCCAGGGGGCGTCCCATTCAGTACTTC. The chain recombines TRBV2 with TRBJ2-4, with 8 bases fitting TRBD1. Germline V gives CDR1 SNHLY, CDR2 FYNNEI. V gave up 2 bases and J gave up 9 bases; unmatched junction bases: 12. The CDR3 length is 16 residues.

This sequence joins TRBV7-2 and TRBJ1-3, with 7 bases matching TRBD1. Per the germline V gene, CDR1 is SGHTA and CDR2 is FQGNSA. V trimming: 2 bases; J trimming: 2 bases; junction bases outside the gene matches: 3. The CDR3 runs to 15 residues. CDR3 amino acids: CASSLSRGPGNTIYF. The CDR3 nucleotides are TGTGCCAGCAGCTTAAGTAGGGGGCCTGGAAACACCATATATTTT.

This chain joins TRBV3-1 (or the pseudogene TRBV3-2) and TRBJ2-7; 10 bases map to TRBD1. V was clipped by 0 bases and J by 13 bases; unmatched bases: 15. Germline CDR1 reads LGHDT; CDR2 reads YNNKEL (reference sequence). The CDR3 length is 16 residues. CDR3: CASSQDAGGTGAFCYF. The CDR3 region has the DNA TGTGCCAGCAGCCAAGATGCCGGGGGGACAGGGGCCTTCTGCTACTTC.

The chain carries TRBV5-6 and TRBJ1-1; TRBD1 matches 7 bases. The junction had 8 bases not matched to a gene; V was cut back by 0 bases and J by 6 bases. Per germline, CDR1 SGHDT and CDR2 YYEEEE. The CDR3 has 15 amino acids. The CDR3 coding sequence is TGTGCCAGCAGCTTGGGTGGACAGGTAAGGTCTGAAGCTTTCTTT. Its translation is CASSLGGQVRSEAFF.

This clone was recorded once. The rearrangement joins TRBV23-1 to TRBJ1-5, with no clear D. TRBV23-1 carries the ORF label, with uncertain function. The CDR3 runs 15 residues. V was pared by 1 base and J by 0 bases, with 7 bases between. The CDR3 spells CASSQCCGSNQPQHF. In DNA form, the CDR3 reads TGCGCCAGCAGTCAATGCTGCGGTAGCAATCAGCCCCAGCATTTT.

The rearrangement uses TRBV6-6 and TRBJ2-1; 9 bases fit TRBD1. Germline CDR1 reads MNHNY; CDR2 reads SVGAGI (reference sequence). This CDR3 comprises 15 residues. J gave up 15 bases and V 5 bases, and 17 bases lay outside the gene matches. This chain's CDR3 is CASSDPGQGGGGGFF. DNA of the CDR3: TGTGCCAGCAGTGACCCGGGACAGGGAGGTGGGGGAGGGTTCTTC.